This entry lists 9 T cell receptor beta chains sequenced from one sample in a study of cytomegalovirus exposure and HLA in healthy donors. Researchers ran the PCR with 60 Vbeta and 13 Jbeta primers. Using immunoSEQ multiplex PCR, the repertoire was profiled, and TCRdb retains in-frame clones only, with some absent. The table lists some 140,000 clones, under 80% of them singletons. Sequencing was done on a sample of PBMCs. The receptors come from a woman aged 50 to 60 in good health and CMV-seropositive.

This clone appeared a single time. The V and J genes are TRBV18 and TRBJ2-5, with 12 bases aligning to TRBD1. The CDR3 contains 16 residues. V lost 3 bases to trimming and J lost 5 bases; unmatched junction nucleotides: 7. Germline-derived CDR1 and CDR2 are KGHSH and LQKENI. The CDR3 coding sequence is TGTGCCAGCTCACCCCTGGGACAGGGGGCTGGGGAGACCCAGTACTTC. Its protein is CASSPLGQGAGETQYF.

The chain carries TRBV6-1 and TRBJ2-5, with 7 bases aligning to TRBD2. With V trimmed by 4 bases and J by 4 bases, 9 bases remained unmatched. The CDR3 runs 15 residues. The germline V gene has CDR1 MNHNS and CDR2 SASEGT. CDR3 sequence: CASSARGVTGETQYF. DNA of the CDR3: TGTGCCAGCAGTGCCCGGGGGGTCACGGGAGAGACCCAGTACTTC.

This chain links TRBV6-1 with TRBJ1-5; unclear D gene. CDR3 length: 13 amino acids. Trimming stripped 3 bases from V and 3 bases from J, with 6 bases between. Germline CDR1 is MNHNS and CDR2 is SASEGT. The CDR3 loop reads CASSDTVNQPQHF. CDR3 DNA sequence: TGTGCCAGCAGTGACACAGTCAATCAGCCCCAGCATTTT.

This chain uses TRBV5-1 with TRBJ1-1; D remains ambiguous. Germline V lookup: CDR1 SGHRS, CDR2 YFSETQ. The CDR3 sequence is 13 residues long. The V gene lost 0 bases and the J gene lost 6 bases, with 9 bases spanning the gap. In nucleotides, the CDR3 is TGCGCCAGCAGCTTGGACCTAGACTCTGAAGCTTTCTTT. This encodes CASSLDLDSEAFF. The full variable domain, rest sourced from reference TRBV5-1 and TRBJ1-1, is KAGVTQTPRYLIKTRGQQVTLSCSPISGHRSVSWYQQTPGQGLQFLFEYFSETQRNKGNFPGRFSGRQFSNSRSEMNVSTLELGDSALYLCASSLDLDSEAFFGQGTRLTVV.

The V call is TRBV7-9, the J call TRBJ1-4; 7 bases map to TRBD1. Germline CDR1 reads SEHNR; CDR2 reads FQNEAQ (reference sequence). J gave up 8 bases and V 3 bases, and 9 bases lay outside the gene matches. The CDR3 is made up of 15 amino acids. CDR3 in DNA: TGTGCCAGCAGCTTCGGGAAGGGGGCCGGGGAAAAACTGTTTTTT. Protein: CASSFGKGAGEKLFF.

CDR3 sequence reads: CATGRRGRTDTQYF. The CDR3 DNA follows: TGTGCCACCGGGAGGAGGGGACGCACAGATACGCAGTATTTT. The chain uses TRBV7-2 and TRBJ2-3; 7 nucleotides align to TRBD2. The CDR3 has 14 residues. J lost 1 base, V lost 10 bases, and 8 bases had no gene match. Per the germline V gene, CDR1 is SGHTA and CDR2 is FQGNSA.

V and J are TRBV6-1 and TRBJ2-7; 7 bases are a match to TRBD1. Germline lookup yields CDR1 MNHNS and CDR2 SASEGT. The trim removed 4 bases at V and 0 bases at J, leaving 6 bases unmatched. There are 15 residues in the CDR3. CDR3 residues: CASSGPGQFSYEQYF. The CDR3, as DNA: TGTGCCAGCAGTGGACCGGGACAGTTCTCCTACGAGCAGTACTTC.

The chain is built from TRBV5-4 and TRBJ2-1, with D possibly matching TRBD1 (5 bases). The CDR3 length is 14 residues. V dropped 10 bases and J dropped 0 bases, with 14 bases sitting between them. Germline assignment: CDR1 SGHNT and CDR2 YYREEE (reference sequence). CDR3 sequence: CAFAGISSYNEQFF. CDR3 sequence (DNA): TGTGCCTTTGCAGGGATAAGCTCCTACAATGAGCAGTTCTTC.

This chain links TRBV6-6 with TRBJ2-5; 8 bases fit TRBD1. From germline, CDR1 is MNHNY and CDR2 SVGAGI (reference sequence). The CDR3 spans 13 residues. V dropped 4 bases and J dropped 5; count of bases not matched to a gene: 3. CDR3 nucleotides: TGTGCCAGCAGTTGGACAGGGAGGGAGACCCAGTACTTC. Protein sequence: CASSWTGRETQYF.